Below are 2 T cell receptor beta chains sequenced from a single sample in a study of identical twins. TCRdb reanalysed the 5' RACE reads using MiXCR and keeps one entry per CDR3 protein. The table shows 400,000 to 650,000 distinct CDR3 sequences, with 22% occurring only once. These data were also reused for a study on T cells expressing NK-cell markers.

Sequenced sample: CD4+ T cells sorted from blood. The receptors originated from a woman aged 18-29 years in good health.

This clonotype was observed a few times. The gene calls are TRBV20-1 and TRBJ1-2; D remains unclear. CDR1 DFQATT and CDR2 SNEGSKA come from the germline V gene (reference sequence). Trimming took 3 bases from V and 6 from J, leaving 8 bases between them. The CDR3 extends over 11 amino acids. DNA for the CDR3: TGCAGTGCTAGTAGCGTTCATGGCTACACCTTC. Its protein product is CSASSVHGYTF.

The CDR3, as DNA: TGTGCCAGCAGCCAACGGACAGGGTTTCGGGAGACCCAGTACTTC. It codes for CASSQRTGFRETQYF. V gene TRBV3-1 combines with J gene TRBJ2-5, with 8 positions matching TRBD1. V trimming: 2 bases; J trimming: 5 bases; junction bases outside the gene matches: 7. Germline V gene data show CDR1 as LGHDT and CDR2 as YNNKEL (reference sequence). The CDR3 consists of 15 residues.